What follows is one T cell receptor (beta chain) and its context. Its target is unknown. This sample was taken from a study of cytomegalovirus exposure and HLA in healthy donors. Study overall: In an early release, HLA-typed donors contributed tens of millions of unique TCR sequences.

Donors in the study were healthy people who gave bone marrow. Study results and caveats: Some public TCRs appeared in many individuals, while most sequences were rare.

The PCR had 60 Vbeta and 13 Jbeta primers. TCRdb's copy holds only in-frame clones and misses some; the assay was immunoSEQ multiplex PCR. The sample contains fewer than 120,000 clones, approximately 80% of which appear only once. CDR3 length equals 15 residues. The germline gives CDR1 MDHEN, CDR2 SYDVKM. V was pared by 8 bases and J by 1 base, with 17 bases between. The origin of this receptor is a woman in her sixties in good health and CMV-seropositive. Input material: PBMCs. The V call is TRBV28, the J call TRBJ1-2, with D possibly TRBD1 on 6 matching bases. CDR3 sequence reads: CASAGQPEINYGYTF. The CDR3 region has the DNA TGTGCCAGCGCAGGACAGCCAGAGATTAACTATGGCTACACCTTC.